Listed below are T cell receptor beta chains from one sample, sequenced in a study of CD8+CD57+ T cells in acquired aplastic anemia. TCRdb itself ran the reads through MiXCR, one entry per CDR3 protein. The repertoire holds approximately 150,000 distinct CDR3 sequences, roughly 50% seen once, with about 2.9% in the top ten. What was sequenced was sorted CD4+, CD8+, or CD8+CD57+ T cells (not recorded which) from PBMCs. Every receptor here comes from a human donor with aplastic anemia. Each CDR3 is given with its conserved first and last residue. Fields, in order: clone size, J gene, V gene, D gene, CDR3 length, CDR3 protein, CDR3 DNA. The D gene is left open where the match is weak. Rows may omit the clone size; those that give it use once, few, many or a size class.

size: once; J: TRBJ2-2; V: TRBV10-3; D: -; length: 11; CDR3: CATYYTGELFF; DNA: TGTGCCACCTACTACACCGGGGAGCTGTTTTTT
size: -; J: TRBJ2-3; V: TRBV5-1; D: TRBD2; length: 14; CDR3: CASSRTSGADTQYF; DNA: TGCGCCAGCAGCCGGACTAGCGGGGCAGATACGCAGTATTTT
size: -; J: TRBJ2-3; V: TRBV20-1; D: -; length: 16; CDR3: CSAREGRAPKTDTQYF; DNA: TGCAGTGCTAGAGAGGGCCGGGCCCCAAAGACAGATACGCAGTATTTT
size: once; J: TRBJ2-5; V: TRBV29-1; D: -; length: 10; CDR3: CSVTEGTQYF; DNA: TGCAGCGTTACTGAAGGGACCCAGTACTTC
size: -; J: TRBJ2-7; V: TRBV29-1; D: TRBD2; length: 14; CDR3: CSLGGGAVVYEQYF; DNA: TGCAGCCTGGGCGGGGGGGCGGTGGTTTACGAGCAGTACTTC
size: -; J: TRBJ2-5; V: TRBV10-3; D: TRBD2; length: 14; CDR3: CASRTSGGQETQYF; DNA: TGTGCCTCGCGGACTAGCGGGGGCCAAGAGACCCAGTACTTC
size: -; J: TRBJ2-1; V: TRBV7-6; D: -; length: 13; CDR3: CASSFRSTDEQFF; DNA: TGTGCCAGCAGCTTTCGGAGTACGGATGAGCAGTTCTTC
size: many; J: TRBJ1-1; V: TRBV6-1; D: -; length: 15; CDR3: CASSDWGYVNTEAFF; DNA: TGTGCCAGCAGTGATTGGGGGTACGTGAACACTGAAGCTTTCTTT
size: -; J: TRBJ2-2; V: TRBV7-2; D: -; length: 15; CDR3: CASSPTAGVSGELFF; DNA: TGTGCCAGCAGCCCTACCGCAGGGGTCTCCGGGGAGCTGTTTTTT
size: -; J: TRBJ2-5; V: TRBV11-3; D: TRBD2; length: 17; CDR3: CASSPSSGSMNLETQYF; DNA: TGTGCCAGCAGCCCCTCTAGCGGGAGTATGAATTTGGAGACCCAGTACTTC
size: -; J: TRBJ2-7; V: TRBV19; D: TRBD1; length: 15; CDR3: CASSIGDRVGYEQYF; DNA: TGTGCCAGTAGTATTGGGGACAGGGTGGGCTACGAGCAGTACTTC
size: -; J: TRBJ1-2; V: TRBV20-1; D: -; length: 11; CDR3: CSAPGTNDYTF; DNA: TGCAGTGCTCCAGGGACAAACGACTACACCTTC
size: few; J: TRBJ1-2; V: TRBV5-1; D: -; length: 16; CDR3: CASRDRTHPTNYGYTF; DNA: TGCGCCAGCAGGGACAGAACACACCCTACTAACTATGGCTACACCTTC
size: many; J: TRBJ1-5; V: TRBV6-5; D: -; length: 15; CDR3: CASSYSYSSNQPQHF; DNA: TGTGCCAGCAGTTACTCGTATTCTAGCAATCAGCCCCAGCATTTT
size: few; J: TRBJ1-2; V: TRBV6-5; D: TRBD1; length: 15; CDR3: CASSLTGGSHYGYTF; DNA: TGTGCCAGCAGTTTGACAGGGGGCAGTCACTATGGCTACACCTTC
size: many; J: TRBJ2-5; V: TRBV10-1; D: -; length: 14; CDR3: CATQKGESQETQYF; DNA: TGCGCCACACAGAAGGGGGAGAGCCAAGAGACCCAGTACTTC
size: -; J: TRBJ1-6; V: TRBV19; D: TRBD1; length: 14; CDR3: CASSRDRDNSPLHF; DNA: TGTGCTAGTAGTCGGGACAGGGATAATTCACCCCTCCACTTT
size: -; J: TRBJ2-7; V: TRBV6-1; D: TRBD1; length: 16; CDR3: CASSEGAGGHSYEQYF; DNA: TGTGCCAGCAGTGAAGGGGCAGGGGGCCACTCCTACGAGCAGTACTTC
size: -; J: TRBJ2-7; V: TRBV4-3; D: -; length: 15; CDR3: CASSRVRGALDEQYF; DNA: TGCGCCAGCAGCCGAGTGAGAGGGGCGCTTGACGAGCAGTACTTC
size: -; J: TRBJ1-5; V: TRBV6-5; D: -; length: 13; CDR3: CASSLAQNQPQHF; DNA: TGTGCCAGCAGTTTGGCGCAGAATCAGCCCCAGCATTTT
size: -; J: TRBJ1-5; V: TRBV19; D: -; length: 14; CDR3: CASSSRYSNQPQHF; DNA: TGTGCCAGTAGTAGTAGGTATAGCAATCAGCCCCAGCATTTT
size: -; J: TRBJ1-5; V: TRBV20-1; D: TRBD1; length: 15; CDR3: CSARGAGGTNQPQHF; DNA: TGCAGTGCTAGAGGGGCAGGGGGGACCAATCAGCCCCAGCATTTT
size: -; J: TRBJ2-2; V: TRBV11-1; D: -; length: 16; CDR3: CASSLAGALVVGELFF; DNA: TGTGCCAGCAGCTTAGCGGGAGCCCTCGTTGTCGGGGAGCTGTTTTTT
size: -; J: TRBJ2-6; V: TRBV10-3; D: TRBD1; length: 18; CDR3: CASSPYGTGGSGANVLTF; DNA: TGTGCCAGCAGCCCGTACGGGACAGGGGGCTCTGGGGCCAACGTCCTGACTTTC
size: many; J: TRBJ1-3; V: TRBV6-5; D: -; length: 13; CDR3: CASRWGDGNTIYF; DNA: TGTGCCAGCCGTTGGGGAGATGGAAACACCATATATTTT
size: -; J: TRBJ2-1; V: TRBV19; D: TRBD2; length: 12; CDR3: CATRPPGGEQFF; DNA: TGTGCCACTCGCCCCCCGGGGGGTGAGCAGTTCTTC
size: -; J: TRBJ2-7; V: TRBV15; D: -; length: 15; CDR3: CATSSFGAFLYEQYF; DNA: TGTGCCACCAGCAGCTTCGGGGCCTTCTTGTACGAGCAGTACTTC
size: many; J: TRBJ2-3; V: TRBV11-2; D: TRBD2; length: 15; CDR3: CASSLGEKSGTAQYF; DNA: TGTGCCAGCAGCTTAGGCGAGAAGAGCGGGACGGCGCAGTATTTT
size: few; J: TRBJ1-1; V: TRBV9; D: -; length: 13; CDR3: CASSVDWNTEAFF; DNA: TGTGCCAGCAGCGTAGACTGGAACACTGAAGCTTTCTTT
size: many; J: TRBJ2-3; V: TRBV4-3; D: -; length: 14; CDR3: CASSQWGSTDTQYF; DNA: TGCGCCAGCAGCCAATGGGGGTCCACAGATACGCAGTATTTT
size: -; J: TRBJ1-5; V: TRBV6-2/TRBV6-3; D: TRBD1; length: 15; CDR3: CASSYSQGAGQPQHF; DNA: TGTGCCAGCAGTTACTCGCAGGGGGCCGGACAGCCCCAGCATTTT
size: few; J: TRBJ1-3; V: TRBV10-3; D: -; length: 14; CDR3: CAISGTETGNTIYF; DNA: TGTGCCATCAGTGGGACAGAGACTGGAAACACCATATATTTT
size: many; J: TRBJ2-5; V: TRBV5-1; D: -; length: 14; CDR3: CASSLQTGQETQYF; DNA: TGCGCCAGCAGCCTGCAGACGGGGCAAGAGACCCAGTACTTC
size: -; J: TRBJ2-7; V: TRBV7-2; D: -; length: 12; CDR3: CASSPQNYEQYF; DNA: TGTGCCAGCAGCCCACAGAACTACGAACAGTACTTC
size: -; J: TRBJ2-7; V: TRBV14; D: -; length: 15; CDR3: CASSHGLKSSYEQYF; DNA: TGTGCCAGCAGCCACGGGCTTAAGAGCTCCTACGAGCAGTACTTC
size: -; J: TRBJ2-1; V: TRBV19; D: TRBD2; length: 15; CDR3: CASSISAGGRNEQFF; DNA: TGTGCCAGTAGTATCTCAGCGGGGGGGCGGAATGAGCAGTTCTTC
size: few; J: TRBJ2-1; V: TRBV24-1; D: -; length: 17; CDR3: CATSDSGRGGVYNEQFF; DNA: TGTGCCACCAGTGATTCCGGGAGAGGGGGGGTCTACAATGAGCAGTTCTTC
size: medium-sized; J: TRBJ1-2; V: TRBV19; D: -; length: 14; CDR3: CASRKDGANYGYTF; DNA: TGTGCCAGTAGGAAGGACGGAGCTAACTATGGCTACACCTTC
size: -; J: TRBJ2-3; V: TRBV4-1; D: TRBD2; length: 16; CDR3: CASSGASGGAQDTQYF; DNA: TGCGCCAGCTCGGGGGCTAGCGGGGGGGCGCAAGATACGCAGTATTTT
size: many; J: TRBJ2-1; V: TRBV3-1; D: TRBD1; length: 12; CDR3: CASSLRDREQFF; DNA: TGTGCCAGCAGCCTCCGGGACAGGGAGCAGTTCTTC
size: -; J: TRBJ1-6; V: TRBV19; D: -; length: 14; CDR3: CASSMMFENSPLHF; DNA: TGTGCCAGTAGTATGATGTTTGAGAATTCACCCCTCCACTTT
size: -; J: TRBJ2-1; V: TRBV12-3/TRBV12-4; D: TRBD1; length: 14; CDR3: CASRGQGAGNEQFF; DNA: TGTGCCAGCAGGGGACAGGGGGCGGGCAATGAGCAGTTCTTC
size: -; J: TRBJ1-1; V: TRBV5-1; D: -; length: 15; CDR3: CASLGGSGLNTEAFF; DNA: TGCGCCAGCTTGGGGGGGTCCGGATTGAACACTGAAGCTTTCTTT
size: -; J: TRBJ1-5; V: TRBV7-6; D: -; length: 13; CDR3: CASSYPAEQPQHF; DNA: TGTGCCAGCAGCTACCCGGCTGAACAGCCCCAGCATTTT
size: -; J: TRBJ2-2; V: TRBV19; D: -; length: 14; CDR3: CASSINRESGELFF; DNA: TGTGCCAGTAGTATTAACAGGGAGAGCGGGGAGCTGTTTTTT